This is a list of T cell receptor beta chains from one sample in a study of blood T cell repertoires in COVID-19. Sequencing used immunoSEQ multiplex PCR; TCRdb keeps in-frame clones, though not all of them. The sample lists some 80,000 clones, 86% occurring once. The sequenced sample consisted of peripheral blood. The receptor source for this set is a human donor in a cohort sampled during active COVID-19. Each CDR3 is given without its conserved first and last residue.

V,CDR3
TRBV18,ASSAALGSGNEQF
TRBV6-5,ASSPTSGRDEQY
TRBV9,ASSVAWEGLGETQY
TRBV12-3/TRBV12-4,ASRRRENTEAF
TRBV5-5,ASSIGQGTGTEAF
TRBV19,ASSTGGQGNSPLH
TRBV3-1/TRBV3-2,ASSQVYSSYGYT
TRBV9,ASSVAGAGGPYEQY
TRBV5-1,ASSRDPTGSGNTIY
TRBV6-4,ASSDGEPVQETQY
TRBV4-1,ASSQDWGQPEQY
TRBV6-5,ASSLGQPSNYGYT
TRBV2,ASATSVDIQY
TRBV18,ASSPPVGQGSLLNYGYT
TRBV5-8,ASSPGQGSNQPQH
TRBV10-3,ASMDSMNTEAF
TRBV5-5,ASSFPEIRGNEQF
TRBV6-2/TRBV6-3,ASSRTGIFAEQY
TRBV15,ATSRGGRGKGSTDTQY
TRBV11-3,ASSPPDRGYEQY
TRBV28,ASSITGGTMGEQF
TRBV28,ASSEGAYGYT
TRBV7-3,ASSLNPGGNTEAF
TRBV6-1,ASSGQFSGMYTGELF
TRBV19,ASSPRDRQYNEQF
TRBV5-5,ASSYNYEQY
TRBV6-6,ASSYSQASYEQY
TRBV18,ASSPDRGAQY
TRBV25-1,ASTGQGAYNEQF
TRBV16,ASSLGQVLGSQH
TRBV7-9,ASSSSWRGHLDEQY
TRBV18,ASSVTGGSNEKLF
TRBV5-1,ASSLRLLAGNYNEQF
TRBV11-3,ASSSEGDNQPQH
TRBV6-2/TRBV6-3,ASSGGLAGLFADTQY
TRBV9,ASSVAQGRYYGYT
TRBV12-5,ASGSGQGNTGELF
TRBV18,ATSTSGISTDTQY
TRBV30,AWSTSGTGELF
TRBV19,ASKPHQTNEKLF
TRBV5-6,ASSATTGLNTEAF
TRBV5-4,ASSLEGTGLNEQF
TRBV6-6,ASSLGTSGDNEQF
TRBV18,ASSPNPQGSSYEQY
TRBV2,ASRLTRGAGNTIY
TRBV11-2,ASSFWGENTEAF
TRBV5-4,ASSLALAAGNEQF
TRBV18,ASSPFQGDSNQPQH
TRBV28,ASSGGLAEETQY
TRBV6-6,ASSDRGQSGNTIY
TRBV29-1,SGNRGEGSEAF
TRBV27,ASSLLATGVVSQPQH
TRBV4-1,ASSQDSSYSNQPQH
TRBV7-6,ASSTGMTSGGYQETQY
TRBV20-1,SAYGANVLT
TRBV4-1,ASSRLGGETQY
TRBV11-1,ASSLGTQTFNEQF
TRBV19,ASQKGQVPFFYGYT
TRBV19,ASIPTGFTEAF